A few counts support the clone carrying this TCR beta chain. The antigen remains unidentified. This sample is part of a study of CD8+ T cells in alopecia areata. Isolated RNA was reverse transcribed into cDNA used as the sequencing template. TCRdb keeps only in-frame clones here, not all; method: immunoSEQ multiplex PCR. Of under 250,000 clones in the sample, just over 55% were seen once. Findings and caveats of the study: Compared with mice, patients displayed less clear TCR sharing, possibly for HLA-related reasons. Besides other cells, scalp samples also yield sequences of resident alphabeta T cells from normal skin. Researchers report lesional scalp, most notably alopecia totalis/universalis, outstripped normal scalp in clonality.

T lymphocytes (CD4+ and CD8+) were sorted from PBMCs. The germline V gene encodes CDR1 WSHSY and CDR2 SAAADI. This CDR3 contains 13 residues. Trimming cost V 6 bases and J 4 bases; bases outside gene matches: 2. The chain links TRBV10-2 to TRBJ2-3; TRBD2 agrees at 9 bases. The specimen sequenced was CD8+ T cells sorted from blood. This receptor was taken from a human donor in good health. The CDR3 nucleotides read TGCGCCAGCAGGGGACTAGCCTCAGATACGCAGTATTTT. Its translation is CASRGLASDTQYF.